Below, 2 T cell receptor beta chains from the same sample are listed, as sequenced in a study of blood T cell repertoires in COVID-19. The protocol was immunoSEQ multiplex PCR, while the TCRdb copy is restricted to in-frame clones and leaves out a portion. The data show a few hundred thousand clones, approximately 88% seen once. The specimen sequenced was peripheral blood. The receptors come from a woman in her sixties or seventies with COVID-19, enrolled during active disease.

The DNA of the CDR3 is TGTGCCTGGACAACAGGCGCCTACAATGAGCAGTTCTTC. Encoded protein: CAWTTGAYNEQFF. The V gene is TRBV30, the J gene TRBJ2-1; the D gene is possibly TRBD1 (5 bases). Germline-derived CDR1 and CDR2 are GTSNPN and SVGIG (reference sequence). V lost 4 bases and J lost 2, with 9 bases in between. This CDR3 spans 13 amino acids.

The V call is TRBV28, the J call TRBJ2-7; 12 nucleotides align to TRBD2. This CDR3 contains 14 residues. J was trimmed by 3 bases and V by 8 bases; bases with no gene match: 5. In germline, CDR1 is MDHEN, CDR2 SYDVKM. CDR3 in DNA: TGTGCCAGCGGTGGACTAGCGGGGCACTACGAGCAGTACTTC. Amino acids: CASGGLAGHYEQYF.